This T cell receptor (beta chain) was sequenced in a study of cytomegalovirus exposure and HLA in healthy donors. Broader study findings: TCR beta sequences numbering over 15,000 were associated with HLA alleles at 0.05 false discovery rate in a later analysis. TCR beta V segments were, for the most part, productive about 87% or about 30% of the time in an earlier analysis.

The primer mix had 60 Vbeta and 13 Jbeta primers. Measured with immunoSEQ multiplex PCR; TCRdb has only the in-frame clones, and not every one. The sample totals some 80,000 clones. Regarding this clone: Its antigen is unidentified.

The CDR3 is 15 residues long. Trimming removed 4 bases from V and 7 bases from J; junction bases left unmatched: 12. Germline CDR1 reads SGDLS; CDR2 reads YYNGEE. The receptor's source is a woman aged 25 to 39 in good health and CMV-seronegative. V and J are TRBV9 and TRBJ1-1; TRBD1 aligns across 8 bases. The specimen sequenced was PBMCs. The CDR3 reads CASSPGTGRHNEAFF. CDR3 nucleotides: TGTGCCAGCAGCCCAGGGACAGGTCGTCATAATGAAGCTTTCTTT. Using reference TRBV9 and TRBJ1-1 for the parts outside the CDR3, the full variable domain is DSGVTQTPKHLITATGQRVTLRCSPRSGDLSVYWYQQSLDQGLQFLIQYYNGEERAKGNILERFSAQQFPDLHSELNLSSLELGDSALYFCASSPGTGRHNEAFFGQGTRLTVV.